The clone carrying this T cell receptor beta chain was detected a few times. Its antigen is undetermined. This sample was included in a study of blood T cells in healthy people across ages. Findings of the study overall: Higher diversity, along with more naive CD4+ cells, distinguished long-lived donors from aged donors.

The CDR3 has 16 residues. The germline gives CDR1 SGHDN, CDR2 FVKESK. V trimming: 4 bases; J trimming: 2 bases; junction bases outside the gene matches: 8. Primers used in a second PCR of about 7 to 12 cycles were a sample-barcoded 5' primer and a J-beta primer mix. All cDNA molecules were each tagged by a template-switch adaptor with 12 random nucleotides. TCRdb redid the calling of the 5' RACE reads with MiXCR, one entry per CDR3 protein. The top ten clones hold around 7.7% of a sample with some 1.5 million distinct CDR3 sequences, about 28% of them seen once. The origin of this receptor is a woman aged 25 to 45 in good health. The sequenced material came from blood. V usage is TRBV14 and J usage is TRBJ2-7, with 10 positions matching TRBD1. The CDR3 DNA reads TGTGCCAGCAGCCTAAAGCCCGGGACAGGGGCCTACGAGCAGTACTTC. Protein product: CASSLKPGTGAYEQYF.